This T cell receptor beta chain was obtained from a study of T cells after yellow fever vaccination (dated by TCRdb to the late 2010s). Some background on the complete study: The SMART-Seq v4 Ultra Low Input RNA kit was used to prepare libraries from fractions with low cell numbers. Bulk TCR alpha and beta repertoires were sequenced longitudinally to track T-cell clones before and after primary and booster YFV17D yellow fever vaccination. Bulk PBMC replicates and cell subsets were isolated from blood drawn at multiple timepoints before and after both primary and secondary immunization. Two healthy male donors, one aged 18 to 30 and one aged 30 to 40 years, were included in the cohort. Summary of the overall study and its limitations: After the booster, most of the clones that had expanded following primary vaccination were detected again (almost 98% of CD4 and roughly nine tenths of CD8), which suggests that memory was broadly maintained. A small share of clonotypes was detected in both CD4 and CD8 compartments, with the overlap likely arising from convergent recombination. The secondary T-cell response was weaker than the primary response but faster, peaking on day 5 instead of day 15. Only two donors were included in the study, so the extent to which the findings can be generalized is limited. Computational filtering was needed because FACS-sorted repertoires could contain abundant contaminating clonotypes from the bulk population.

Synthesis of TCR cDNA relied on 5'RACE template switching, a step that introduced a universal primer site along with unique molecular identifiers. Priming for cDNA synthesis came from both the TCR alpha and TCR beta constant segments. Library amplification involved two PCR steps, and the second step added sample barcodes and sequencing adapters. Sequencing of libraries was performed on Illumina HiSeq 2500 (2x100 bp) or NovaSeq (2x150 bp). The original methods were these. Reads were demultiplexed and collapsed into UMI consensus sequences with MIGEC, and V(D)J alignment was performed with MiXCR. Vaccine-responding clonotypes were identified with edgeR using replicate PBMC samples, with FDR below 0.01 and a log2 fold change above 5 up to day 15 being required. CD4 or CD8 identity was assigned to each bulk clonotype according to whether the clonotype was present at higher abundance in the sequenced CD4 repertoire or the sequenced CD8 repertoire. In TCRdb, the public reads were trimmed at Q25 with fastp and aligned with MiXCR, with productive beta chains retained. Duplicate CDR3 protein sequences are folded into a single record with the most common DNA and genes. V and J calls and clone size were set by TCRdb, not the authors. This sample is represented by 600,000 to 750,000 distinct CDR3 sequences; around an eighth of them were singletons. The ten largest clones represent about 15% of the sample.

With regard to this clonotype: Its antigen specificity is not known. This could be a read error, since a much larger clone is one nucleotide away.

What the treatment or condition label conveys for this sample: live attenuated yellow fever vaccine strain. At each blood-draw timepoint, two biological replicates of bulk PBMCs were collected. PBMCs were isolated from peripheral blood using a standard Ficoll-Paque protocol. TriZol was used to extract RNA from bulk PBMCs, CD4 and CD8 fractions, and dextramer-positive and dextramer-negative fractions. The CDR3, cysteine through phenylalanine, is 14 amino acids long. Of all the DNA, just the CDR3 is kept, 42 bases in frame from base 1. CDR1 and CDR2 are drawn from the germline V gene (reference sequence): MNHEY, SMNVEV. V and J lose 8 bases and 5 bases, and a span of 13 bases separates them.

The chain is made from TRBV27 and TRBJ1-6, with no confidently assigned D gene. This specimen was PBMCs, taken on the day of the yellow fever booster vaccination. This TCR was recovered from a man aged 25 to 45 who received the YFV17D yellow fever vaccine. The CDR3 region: CASAQSWHNSPLHF. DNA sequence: TGTGCCAGCGCCCAGTCGTGGCATAATTCACCCCTCCACTTT.